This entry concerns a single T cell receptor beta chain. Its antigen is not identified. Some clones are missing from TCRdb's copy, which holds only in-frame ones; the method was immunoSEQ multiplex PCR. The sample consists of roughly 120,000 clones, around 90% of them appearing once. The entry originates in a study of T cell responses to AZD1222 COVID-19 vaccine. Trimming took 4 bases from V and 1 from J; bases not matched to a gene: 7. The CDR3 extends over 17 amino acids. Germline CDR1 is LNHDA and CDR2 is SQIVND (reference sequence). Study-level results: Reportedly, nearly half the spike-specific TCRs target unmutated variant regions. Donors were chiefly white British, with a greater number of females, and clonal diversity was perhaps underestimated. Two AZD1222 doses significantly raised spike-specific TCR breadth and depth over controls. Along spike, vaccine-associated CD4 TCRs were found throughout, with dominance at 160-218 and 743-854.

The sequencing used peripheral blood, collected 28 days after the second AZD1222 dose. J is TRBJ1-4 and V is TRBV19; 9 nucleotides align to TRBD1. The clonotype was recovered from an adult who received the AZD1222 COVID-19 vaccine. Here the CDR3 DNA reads TGTGCCAGTAGTAGGGCACAGGGGGCAGTAACTAATGAAAAACTGTTTTTT. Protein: CASSRAQGAVTNEKLFF.